This T cell receptor beta chain was identified in a study of T cell responses to AZD1222 COVID-19 vaccine (dated by TCRdb to about 2021). With regard to the full study: TCR sequencing covered 233 trial participants: 207 given two doses of AZD1222 and 26 given two doses of MenACWY control vaccine. Trial participants were enrolled by age into subgroups of 18-55, 56-69 and 70-plus years, and about 150, 27 and 61 TCR-sequenced participants, respectively, were included in these subgroups. Broader findings and caveats from the paper: Vaccine-associated CD4 TCRs spanned the whole spike protein, with dominant responses in regions 160-218 and 743-854. Most participants were white British and females outnumbered males, and the authors suggested that clonal diversity may have been underestimated. A significant rise in spike-specific TCR breadth and depth was observed after two AZD1222 doses relative to day 0 and relative to MenACWY recipients. In the small 56-69-year group, the increase in depth fell short of significance, most likely because of low power. Only a handful of AZD1222 recipients were SARS-CoV-2 seropositive at baseline, limiting conclusions about previously exposed vaccinees. Reportedly, close to half of the unique spike-specific TCRs recognized epitopes lying outside the regions that are mutated in the B.1.351 and B.1.1.7 variants. Because no day 14 peak-response samples were available, the repertoires could be characterized only after the peak T cell response.

Ends trimmed: V by 6 bases, J by 0 bases; bases unmatched to a gene: 8. According to the germline V gene, CDR1 reads SNHLY and CDR2 reads FYNNEI. The CDR3 measures 16 amino acids from cysteine to phenylalanine. Only CDR3 DNA remains: 48 bases, in frame from the first base. The CDR3 regions of human TCRbeta chains were analyzed by immunosequencing. In the source study's methods: TCRs in the repertoires were matched against a reference library of SARS-CoV-2-specific TCRs that had been generated with the MIRA antigen-specificity platform. Breadth meant the fraction of unique TCRs that were SARS-CoV-2-associated, whereas depth meant the fraction of total T cells that were SARS-CoV-2-associated. Using the MIRA data, every spike-specific TCR was mapped to the spike region that the TCR reacted to and assigned to either a CD4 or a CD8 class. Log10-transformed breadth and depth values were compared by one-way ANOVA with Sidak's multiple comparisons tests. TCRdb took this table from immuneACCESS and kept in-frame rearrangements with V and J called. Such tables lack part of the clones; where checked against another copy, unresolved V genes explain under half of the gap, and the rest is unexplained. From that table come the V and J calls and clone size; the DNA was used to work out D and trimming. The sample table lists more than 100,000 clones, roughly 85% of them with a count of one. The ten largest clones capture less than 9.5% of the sample.

The table lists this clone with a count of one. Its antigen is not yet known. There are no base qualities to consult, and no much larger clone falls within one base. The time point label, as the study defines it: about 28 days (+/-7) after the second vaccine dose. Per the publication, the treatment or condition label means: meningococcal conjugate vaccine given as trial control. Samples from vaccinated people were obtained from the UK trials COV001 and COV002, which included a single-blind randomized controlled phase 2/3 trial of AZD1222 (ChAdOx1 nCoV-19) in healthy adults. For TCRbeta chain sequencing, PBMC samples were collected from trial participants at day 0 and at day 28 after the second dose.

Here the sequenced sample was peripheral blood, taken 28 days after the second dose of the MenACWY control vaccine. The source of this sequence is an adult who received the MenACWY meningococcal vaccine as a control. Recombination joined TRBV2 with TRBJ1-5; 7 bases in the junction line up with TRBD1. The CDR3 protein sequence reads: CASSRDRTYSNQPQHF. The DNA reads as follows: TGTGCCAGCAGCAGGGACAGAACCTATAGCAATCAGCCCCAGCATTTT. The entire variable domain, with the stretches around the CDR3 drawn from the reference TRBV2 and TRBJ1-5 proteins, is EPEVTQTPSHQVTQMGQEVILRCVPISNHLYFYWYRQILGQKVEFLVSFYNNEISEKSEIFDDQFSVERPDGSNFTLKIRSTKLEDSAMYFCASSRDRTYSNQPQHFGDGTRLSIL.